Listed below are T cell receptor beta chains from one sample, sequenced in a study of vaccination effects on CD4 cells after COVID-19. The protocol was immunoSEQ multiplex PCR, while the TCRdb copy is restricted to in-frame clones and leaves out a portion. Of about 35,000 clones in the sample, more than 75% are singletons; the top ten hold approximately 1.5%. These receptors' targets are unknown. This specimen was CD4+ T cells from PBMCs cultured with HCoV-NL63 spike peptides, taken after COVID-19 vaccination. Source of these receptors: a human donor who received a COVID-19 vaccine. Some clones in this sample may be carry-over from other donors' samples. CDR3s include the opening cysteine and the closing phenylalanine or tryptophan. D genes are given only for firm matches. The size field is filled for only some rows; it gives once, few, many or a size class.

CASRRANEKLFF,TGTGCCAGCCGCCGGGCTAATGAAAAACTGTTTTTT,NA,NA,TRBV2,TRBJ1-4
CASSPGTEQETQYF,TGTGCCAGCAGCCCGGGGACAGAACAAGAGACCCAGTACTTC,TRBD1,NA,TRBV13,TRBJ2-5
CASSRGGNANTGELFF,TGTGCCAGCAGCCGGGGGGGGAACGCGAACACCGGGGAGCTGTTTTTT,TRBD2,medium-sized,TRBV7-3,TRBJ2-2
CASSSRRRNSGNTIYF,TGTGCCAGCAGCAGCCGTAGGCGGAACTCTGGAAACACCATATATTTT,NA,NA,TRBV5-6,TRBJ1-3
CASTPGGDTIYF,TGTGCCAGCACTCCCGGGGGGGACACCATATATTTT,NA,NA,TRBV2,TRBJ1-3
CASSRGLAGANVLTF,TGTGCCAGCAGCCGGGGCCTTGCTGGGGCCAACGTCCTGACTTTC,NA,few,TRBV27,TRBJ2-6
CASSHVGEQFF,TGTGCCAGCAGCCACGTCGGTGAGCAGTTCTTC,NA,few,TRBV3-1/TRBV3-2,TRBJ2-1
CASSSTPDTEAFF,TGTGCCAGCAGCTCTACACCCGACACTGAAGCTTTCTTT,NA,few,TRBV7-3,TRBJ1-1
CASSSLTGMNTEAFF,TGTGCCAGCAGCTCCCTGACAGGCATGAACACTGAAGCTTTCTTT,NA,NA,TRBV7-8,TRBJ1-1
CASSQGPGRTEAFF,TGTGCCAGCAGCCAAGGCCCAGGGCGCACTGAAGCTTTCTTT,NA,once,TRBV7-2,TRBJ1-1
CASSATVTNEKLFF,TGTGCCAGCAGCGCGACAGTAACTAATGAAAAACTGTTTTTT,NA,NA,TRBV9,TRBJ1-4
CASSSYLQETQYF,TGTGCCAGCAGCTCCTACCTCCAAGAGACCCAGTACTTC,NA,once,TRBV7-2,TRBJ2-5
CASSHPDRGQLTGELFF,TGTGCCAGCAGCCATCCCGACAGGGGGCAGCTCACCGGGGAGCTGTTTTTT,TRBD1,NA,TRBV14,TRBJ2-2
CASSPAAGIGSPLHF,TGTGCCAGCAGCCCGGCGGCAGGAATAGGATCACCCCTCCACTTT,NA,NA,TRBV7-8,TRBJ1-6
CASSYLAGGHNEQFF,TGTGCCAGCAGTTACCTAGCGGGGGGCCACAATGAGCAGTTCTTC,TRBD2,NA,TRBV6-5,TRBJ2-1
CASSGGQGGQPQHF,TGTGCCAGCAGCGGCGGACAGGGTGGTCAGCCCCAGCATTTT,TRBD1,few,TRBV2,TRBJ1-5
CASSVMGVTGNTIYF,TGTGCCAGCAGCGTCATGGGGGTAACTGGAAACACCATATATTTT,NA,NA,TRBV9,TRBJ1-3
CASNSRGQETQYF,TGTGCCAGCAACTCCAGGGGGCAAGAGACCCAGTACTTC,TRBD1,NA,TRBV2,TRBJ2-5
CASSFGRGLGEQFF,TGTGCCAGCAGTTTCGGCAGGGGGCTTGGCGAGCAGTTCTTC,TRBD1,NA,TRBV27,TRBJ2-1
CASSSTPGYQPQHF,TGTGCCAGCAGTTCCACCCCTGGGTATCAGCCCCAGCATTTT,NA,NA,TRBV6-2/TRBV6-3,TRBJ1-5
CASNFRERGGELFF,TGTGCCAGCAACTTCAGGGAAAGGGGCGGGGAGCTGTTTTTT,NA,NA,TRBV6-5,TRBJ2-2
CASSQDGGGNTIYF,TGTGCCAGCAGCCAAGATGGGGGAGGAAACACCATATATTTT,NA,NA,TRBV4-2,TRBJ1-3
CASSIQGWGYTF,TGTGCCAGCAGTATACAGGGGTGGGGCTACACCTTC,TRBD1,NA,TRBV9,TRBJ1-2
CASSLRTGGTGELFF,TGCGCCAGCAGCTTGAGGACAGGTGGCACCGGGGAGCTGTTTTTT,TRBD1,NA,TRBV5-1,TRBJ2-2
CASSQDGGGNTIYF,TGTGCCAGCAGCCAAGATGGCGGTGGAAACACCATATATTTT,NA,NA,TRBV3-1/TRBV3-2,TRBJ1-3
CASSSGQYNEQFF,TGTGCCAGCAGCTCGGGACAGTACAATGAGCAGTTCTTC,TRBD1,NA,TRBV6-4,TRBJ2-1
CASRGGQISNQPQHF,TGTGCCAGCAGAGGGGGACAGATTAGCAATCAGCCCCAGCATTTT,TRBD1,NA,TRBV2,TRBJ1-5
CASSQAAGVSGELFF,TGTGCCAGCAGCCAAGCCGCAGGGGTCAGCGGGGAGCTGTTTTTT,NA,NA,TRBV3-1/TRBV3-2,TRBJ2-2
CASSLGEGHEQFF,TGTGCCAGCAGCTTGGGGGAGGGCCACGAGCAGTTCTTC,TRBD2,NA,TRBV5-4,TRBJ2-1
CASSLVGSPSTGELFF,TGCGCCAGCAGCTTGGTGGGGTCCCCGAGCACCGGGGAGCTGTTTTTT,NA,once,TRBV5-1,TRBJ2-2
CASHREGGTEAFF,TGTGCCAGCCACAGGGAGGGGGGGACTGAAGCTTTCTTT,NA,NA,TRBV2,TRBJ1-1
CATSRGGNTEAFF,TGTGCCACCAGCAGAGGGGGGAACACTGAAGCTTTCTTT,NA,once,TRBV15,TRBJ1-1
CASSWLTENYGYTF,TGTGCCAGCAGCTGGCTGACGGAGAACTATGGCTACACCTTC,NA,once,TRBV5-4,TRBJ1-2
CASGLTGGNEAFF,TGTGCTAGTGGTTTGACAGGGGGAAATGAAGCTTTCTTT,TRBD1,NA,TRBV12-5,TRBJ1-1
CASSPIGQGGTEAFF,TGTGCCAGCAGTCCTATCGGTCAGGGTGGCACTGAAGCTTTCTTT,NA,NA,TRBV27,TRBJ1-1
CSVGQGAAGELFF,TGCAGCGTTGGACAGGGGGCGGCCGGGGAGCTGTTTTTT,TRBD1,NA,TRBV29-1,TRBJ2-2
CASSRDRGGYGYTF,TGTGCCAGCAGCAGAGACAGGGGCGGGTATGGCTACACCTTC,TRBD1,NA,TRBV7-8,TRBJ1-2
CASSMQPQGVYGYTF,TGTGCCAGTAGTATGCAACCCCAGGGGGTCTATGGCTACACCTTC,TRBD1,NA,TRBV19,TRBJ1-2
CASSSRRGSTDTQYF,TGTGCCAGCAGTTCCCGCAGGGGAAGCACAGATACGCAGTATTTT,NA,NA,TRBV6-2/TRBV6-3,TRBJ2-3
CASGISGGGTDTQYF,TGTGCCAGCGGGATTAGCGGGGGGGGAACAGATACGCAGTATTTT,TRBD2,NA,TRBV7-2,TRBJ2-3
CASSSQGAANTEAFF,TGTGCCAGCAGCTCGCAGGGGGCAGCGAACACTGAAGCTTTCTTT,TRBD1,NA,TRBV7-8,TRBJ1-1
CASSARQGWNSPLHF,TGTGCCAGCAGCGCTCGACAGGGGTGGAATTCACCCCTCCACTTT,TRBD1,few,TRBV5-4,TRBJ1-6
CASSQDTGTAYGYTF,TGTGCCAGCAGCCAGGATACCGGGACGGCCTATGGCTACACCTTC,NA,NA,TRBV14,TRBJ1-2